This entry describes one T cell receptor beta chain. The antigen it binds to is not known. No base quality information exists; no much larger clone differs at one position. Patients with ophthalmopathy had moderately to severely active disease, with a Clinical Activity Score of 3 or more, a NOSPECS grade of 4 or more, and a disease duration of less than 3 months. Anyone with other autoimmune diseases, uncontrolled infections, pregnancy or lactation was excluded from the study. Clinical symptoms, serum thyroxine, TRAb, thyroid ultrasound and orbital computed tomography formed the basis of the diagnosis. Ficoll-Paque density gradient centrifugation was used to isolate PBMCs from 9.5 to 10 ml of fresh peripheral blood. Total RNA was extracted using Trizol reagent, and RNA quality was checked on an Agilent 2100 Bioanalyzer. The CDR3 measures 13 amino acids from cysteine to phenylalanine. The CDR3 DNA has 39 bases and is translated from base 1. Looking up the germline V gene (reference sequence) yields CDR1 LNHDA and CDR2 SQIVND. Germline trimming amounts to 4 bases on V and 8 bases on J, with 7 as the count of junction bases outside the gene matches.

These data come from a study of Graves' ophthalmopathy and Graves' hyperthyroidism (dated by TCRdb to 2017 to 2018). Turning to the overall study: Peripheral blood samples were taken at the time of initial diagnosis, before any treatment was given. The study used signatures of the TCR beta repertoire to tell Graves' ophthalmopathy apart from Graves' hyperthyroidism and to predict which patients would progress to ophthalmopathy. In total, some 130 blood samples were TCR-sequenced: roughly 45 ophthalmopathy, over 70 hyperthyroidism and approximately 17 hyperthyroidism-to-ophthalmopathy patients. To explore V-J signatures that separate ophthalmopathy from hyperthyroidism, a discovery set of more than 95 patients was enrolled, consisting of roughly 45 with ophthalmopathy and some 59 with stable hyperthyroidism. An independent validation cohort was composed of around 19 hyperthyroidism patients and 17 patients who later progressed from hyperthyroidism to ophthalmopathy. In a handful of hyperthyroidism patients, the T-cell repertoire of thyroid tissue was compared with the T-cell repertoire of blood. Following sample collection, hyperthyroidism patients were given methimazole at a starting dose of 30 mg daily, and ophthalmopathy patients were given high-dose intravenous methylprednisolone. For training and testing, the 100 or so patients in the discovery cohort were randomly divided in a 7:3 ratio. The full study reports these points: In validation, the model predicted ophthalmopathy progression with over 60% sensitivity and approximately 78% specificity; 12 predicted patients were CT-confirmed with GO in a median of about 7.1 months. No statistical method was used to set the sample size in advance, and the investigators knew which group each participant was assigned to. Most of the expanded thyroid clonotypes with a frequency above 0.001 were also detected in blood, and it was suggested that the thyroid immune response may be reflected by blood repertoires. The 13-signature model separated ophthalmopathy from stable hyperthyroidism with 87.88% sensitivity and just under 84% specificity in cross-validation, and 80%/75% in the test set.

For repertoire sequencing, TCR beta CDR3 regions were amplified from RNA transcripts. The first round of RT-PCR was done with HTBI primers and the Qiagen OneStep RT-PCR kit, and was followed by a second round of multiplex PCR, then size selection and purification. The libraries underwent paired-end sequencing with 100 bp reads on an Illumina HiSeq2000. As for how the authors treated the data: SOAPnuke was used to process the reads, removing any read that contained adapters or uncalled bases, had a mean Phred below 15, or lacked an exact match to the constant primer or identifier. High-quality paired reads were merged with COPE v1.2.5. Unique nucleotide sequences were defined as clonotypes and aligned to IMGT TRB V, D and J references using MiTCR v1.1. Only V-J combinations with frequency above 0.0001 were analysed, covering 99% to 99.2% of repertoires. A TCR clonal expansion and chaos score per V-J combination was defined as the ratio of F50 clonal expansion to chaos observed in the TCRdist matrix. Features were reduced by Welch's t-statistics and random forest to 10 to 15 V-J combinations, which fed a naive Bayes classifier. Thyroid-blood repertoire similarity was quantified with the Morisita-Horn index. TCRdb reworked the public reads: Q25 trimming with fastp, MiXCR clone assembly, productive beta chains retained. Under each unique CDR3 protein, matching rows form one entry showing the most common genes and DNA. TCRdb's processing, not the authors', yielded these V and J calls. In this sample the table shows approximately 210,000 distinct CDR3 sequences, roughly a fifth of which occur a single time. The ten largest clones represent about 46% of the sample.

The origin of this receptor is a woman aged 45-65 years with Graves' ophthalmopathy. Donor details come from another sample of the same person, matched by shared clones. Sequenced sample: peripheral blood. This chain joins TRBV19 to TRBJ1-2; the junction holds 7 bases that match TRBD1. The CDR3 region: CASSTTGTGGYTF. The bases are TGTGCCAGTAGTACGACAGGGACGGGCGGCTACACCTTC. The CDR3, completed at both ends by the reference TRBV19 and TRBJ1-2 genes, gives the full variable domain DGGITQSPKYLFRKEGQNVTLSCEQNLNHDAMYWYRQDPGQGLRLIYYSQIVNDFQKGDIAEGYSVSREKKESFPLTVTSAQKNPTAFYLCASSTTGTGGYTFGSGTRLTVV.